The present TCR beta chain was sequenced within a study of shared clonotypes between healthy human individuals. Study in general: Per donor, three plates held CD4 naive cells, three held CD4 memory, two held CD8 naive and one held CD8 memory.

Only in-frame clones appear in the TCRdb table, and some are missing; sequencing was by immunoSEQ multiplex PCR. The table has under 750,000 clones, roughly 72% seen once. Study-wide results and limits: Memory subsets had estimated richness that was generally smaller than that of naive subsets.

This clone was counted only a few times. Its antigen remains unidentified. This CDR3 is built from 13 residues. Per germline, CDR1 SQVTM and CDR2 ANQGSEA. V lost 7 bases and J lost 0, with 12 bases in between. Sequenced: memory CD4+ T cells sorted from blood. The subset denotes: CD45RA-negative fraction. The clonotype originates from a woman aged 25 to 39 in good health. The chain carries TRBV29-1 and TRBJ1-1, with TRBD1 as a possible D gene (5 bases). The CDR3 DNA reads TGCAGCGCGACAGTCATATTGAACACTGAAGCTTTCTTT. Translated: CSATVILNTEAFF.